The 25 T cell receptor beta chains below were found in one sample sequenced in a study of CD8 T cells in Susac syndrome. An input of 0.5 to 1 ug of RNA was subjected to reverse transcription using random hexamers. One entry per CDR3 protein results from TCRdb running MiXCR on the immunoSEQ multiplex PCR reads. This sample has some 260,000 distinct CDR3 sequences; 93% occur once, and the top ten carry approximately 0.072%. Sequenced input: CD4+ T cells from PBMCs. The receptors stem from a human donor with multiple sclerosis.

This chain joins TRBV18 and TRBJ2-3; 8 bases agree with TRBD2. Germline lookup yields CDR1 KGHSH and CDR2 LQKENI. J gave up 5 bases and V 6 bases, and 7 bases lay outside the gene matches. The CDR3 extends over 14 amino acids. Here the CDR3 DNA reads TGTGCCAGCTCCCTCGATCGGGGGGGAGATACGCAGTATTTT. Its translation is CASSLDRGGDTQYF.

The chain couples TRBV19 to TRBJ2-3; D unclear. The CDR3 totals 12 residues. V lost 6 bases and J lost 4, with 8 bases in between. CDR1 and CDR2 (germline): LNHDA, SQIVND (reference sequence). CDR3 loop: CASSVRADTQYF. In nucleotides, the CDR3 is TGTGCCAGTAGCGTTCGGGCAGATACGCAGTATTTT.

The V and J genes are TRBV2 and TRBJ2-1; D not resolved. Trimming shortened V by 4 bases and J by 5 bases, and 6 bases separated the two germline ends. Germline CDR1 SNHLY, CDR2 FYNNEI. This CDR3 has 12 residues. CDR3 nucleotide sequence: TGTGCCAGCAGTGTTTCCAACAATGAGCAGTTCTTC. Translated, it gives CASSVSNNEQFF.

This clonotype was detected once. The chain employs TRBV6-1 and TRBJ2-1; weak D call: TRBD2 (7 bases). The CDR3 has 15 residues. V lost 4 bases and J lost 4, with 14 bases in between. CDR1 and CDR2 from the germline V gene are MNHNS and SASEGT. The CDR3 DNA sequence: TGTGCCAGCAGTGGAACGGGGGGCCGGTACAATGAGCAGTTCTTC. Amino acids: CASSGTGGRYNEQFF.

The rearrangement links TRBV2 to TRBJ2-4; no reliable D call. V lost 8 bases, J lost 7 bases, and 18 bases lay in between. CDR1 and CDR2 from the germline V gene are SNHLY and FYNNEI. This CDR3 is built from 14 residues. CDR3 DNA sequence: TGTGCCAGCCGAAACCCAGACATCTGGAACATTCAGTACTTC. Amino acids: CASRNPDIWNIQYF.

The V gene is TRBV12-3 or TRBV12-4, the J gene TRBJ1-5; TRBD1 is a possible D gene (6 bases). Trimming took 5 bases from V and 7 from J, leaving 12 bases between them. The CDR3 loop spans 13 amino acids. The CDR3 DNA reads TGTGCCAGCAGTCCGGAGGGGGACCAGCCCCAGCATTTT. Translated: CASSPEGDQPQHF.

The chain is built from TRBV5-4 and TRBJ1-2; D is undetermined. V lost 0 bases, J lost 8 bases, and 11 bases lay in between. CDR1 is SGHNT, CDR2 YYREEE, per germline (reference sequence). The CDR3 extends over 13 amino acids. Here the CDR3 reads CASSLAGGWGYTF. Here the CDR3 DNA reads TGTGCCAGCAGCTTGGCGGGAGGGTGGGGCTACACCTTC.

The chain joins TRBV19 to TRBJ1-2, with TRBD1 identical over 7 bases. The CDR3 has 11 amino acids. Unmatched junction bases numbered 2, after V lost 7 bases and J lost 6 bases. CDR1 and CDR2 (germline): LNHDA, SQIVND (reference sequence). The chain's CDR3 is CASTGTDGYTF. The CDR3 coding sequence is TGTGCCAGTACCGGGACAGATGGCTACACCTTC.

The V call is TRBV29-1, the J call TRBJ1-5, with D perhaps matching TRBD1 (5 bases). The V gene's germline CDR1 is SQVTM and CDR2 ANQGSEA. V lost 4 bases and J 5 bases, leaving 15 bases between the germline ends. This CDR3 is built from 14 residues. CDR3 nucleotide sequence: TGCAGCGTTGCGGTTGGGACGGCTCATCAGCCCCAGCATTTT. This gives the protein CSVAVGTAHQPQHF.

This chain joins TRBV5-4 and TRBJ2-1; no firm D call. The CDR3 spans 15 residues. Germline V gene sequence: CDR1 SGHNT, CDR2 YYREEE (reference sequence). V lost 0 bases, J lost 0 bases, and 7 bases lay in between. DNA for the CDR3: TGTGCCAGCAGCTTGGATATGAGCTCCTACAATGAGCAGTTCTTC. It translates to CASSLDMSSYNEQFF.

A word on this clonotype: At one end, the junction sequence differs from germline, possibly due to a read error. The genes are TRBV12-5 and TRBJ2-1, with 7 bases that match TRBD1. The CDR3 is 13 amino acids. Germline-derived CDR1 and CDR2 are LGHNT and FRNRAP. DNA of the CDR3: TGTGCTAGTGGCTTAGACAGGGTCAATGATCAGTTCTTC. Its translation: CASGLDRVNDQFF.

The chain recombines TRBV7-9 with TRBJ2-5; 8 nucleotides match TRBD2. The V and J ends lost 7 bases and 2 bases, in that order; junction bases with no gene match: 9. Germline V gene data show CDR1 as SEHNR and CDR2 as FQNEAQ (reference sequence). The CDR3 has 15 residues. CDR3 residues: CASTMSGGQQETQYF. The CDR3 region has the DNA TGTGCCAGCACCATGTCGGGGGGGCAACAAGAGACCCAGTACTTC.

The chain recombines TRBV12-3 or TRBV12-4 with TRBJ2-1, with 12 bases lining up with TRBD2. Trimming removed 5 bases from V and 4 bases from J; junction bases left unmatched: 3. This CDR3 comprises 15 residues. In DNA form, the CDR3 reads TGTGCCAGCAGTCCTAGCGGGGGGGGGTACAATGAGCAGTTCTTC. Translating gives CASSPSGGGYNEQFF.

The gene calls are TRBV7-8 and TRBJ1-5; D may be TRBD1 (5 bases). Germline lookup yields CDR1 SGHVS and CDR2 FQNEAQ. Trimming left V 5 bases short and J 7 bases short, with 18 bases between. The CDR3 totals 15 residues. The CDR3 region is CASSPKRAGTQPQHF. The CDR3 DNA sequence: TGTGCCAGCAGCCCGAAGCGGGCAGGGACCCAGCCCCAGCATTTT.

This clonotype was detected a few times. The chain is built from TRBV6-1 and TRBJ2-6; no clear D. CDR1 is MNHNS, CDR2 SASEGT, per germline. V was trimmed by 5 bases and J by 5 bases, leaving 13 bases between them. The CDR3 is made up of 15 amino acids. In nucleotides, the CDR3 is TGTGCCAGCAGTACCCCGGCAGGACGGGCCAACGTCCTGACTTTC. Encoded protein: CASSTPAGRANVLTF.

V and J are TRBV20-1 and TRBJ2-3, with unresolved D. CDR1 is DFQATT, CDR2 SNEGSKA, per germline (reference sequence). The CDR3 contains 16 residues. The V gene lost 3 bases and the J gene lost 2 bases, with 18 bases spanning the gap. The DNA of the CDR3 is TGCAGTGCTAGCACCCAGAGGCTACCCCCCACAGATACGCAGTATTTT. It translates to CSASTQRLPPTDTQYF.

The rearrangement joins TRBV15 to TRBJ1-5; D gene ambiguous. Germline CDR1 reads LNHNV; CDR2 reads YYDKDF (reference sequence). V lost 0 bases and J lost 6, with 12 bases in between. This CDR3 has 15 residues. The CDR3 protein is CATSRDRTRGQPQHF. DNA of the CDR3: TGTGCCACCAGCAGAGATAGGACCCGGGGTCAGCCCCAGCATTTT. Together with reference TRBV15 and TRBJ1-5, the CDR3 gives the full variable domain: DAMVIQNPRYQVTQFGKPVTLSCSQTLNHNVMYWYQQKSSQAPKLLFHYYDKDFNNEADTPDNFQSRRPNTSFCFLDIRSPGLGDTAMYLCATSRDRTRGQPQHFGDGTRLSIL.

The rearrangement joins TRBV5-6 to TRBJ2-4; TRBD2 might be the D (6 bases). The length of the CDR3 is 15 residues. Trimming shortened V by 5 bases and J by 0 bases, and 12 bases separated the two germline ends. Germline CDR1 and CDR2: SGHDT and YYEEEE. This CDR3 reads CASRLGGVAKNIQYF. The CDR3, as DNA: TGTGCCAGCAGACTAGGCGGGGTAGCCAAAAACATTCAGTACTTC. The full variable domain, rest sourced from reference TRBV5-6 and TRBJ2-4, is DAGVTQSPTHLIKTRGQQVTLRCSPKSGHDTVSWYQQALGQGPQFIFQYYEEEERQRGNFPDRFSGHQFPNYSSELNVNALLLGDSALYLCASRLGGVAKNIQYFGAGTRLSVL.

The chain joins TRBV5-1 to TRBJ2-5; TRBD2 matches at 13 bases. J gave up 4 bases and V 3 bases, and 9 bases lay outside the gene matches. The CDR3 covers 17 residues. Per the germline V gene, CDR1 is SGHRS and CDR2 is YFSETQ. CDR3: CASSWRTSGSGGETQYF. For the CDR3, the DNA is TGCGCCAGCAGCTGGAGGACTAGCGGGAGCGGGGGAGAGACCCAGTACTTC.

The chain carries TRBV20-1 and TRBJ1-2, with unresolved D. The ends were cut back, 3 bases at V and 8 bases at J, with 10 bases in the middle. The CDR3 length is 11 residues. The germline V gene has CDR1 DFQATT and CDR2 SNEGSKA (reference sequence). CDR3 sequence: CSASLDRGYTF. The DNA of the CDR3 is TGCAGTGCTAGTTTGGATCGAGGCTACACCTTC.

V gene TRBV27 combines with J gene TRBJ2-4, with 11 bases that match TRBD2. This CDR3 comprises 17 residues. Germline V lookup: CDR1 MNHEY, CDR2 SMNVEV (reference sequence). V lost 5 bases, J lost 6 bases, and 12 bases stayed unmatched. The CDR3 DNA reads TGTGCCAGCAGTCCCTACGAGGGACTAGCGGTTTTAAACATTCAGTACTTC. The encoded protein is CASSPYEGLAVLNIQYF.

This rearrangement joins TRBV5-6 to TRBJ2-7, with 9 bases fitting TRBD1. The germline CDR1 and CDR2 sequences are SGHDT and YYEEEE. J lost 6 bases, V lost 4 bases, and 5 bases had no gene match. This CDR3 contains 13 residues. CDR3 sequence: CASSTTDRGEQYV. CDR3 nucleotide sequence: TGTGCCAGCAGCACTACGGACAGGGGCGAGCAGTACGTC.

The rearrangement joins TRBV6-5 to TRBJ2-3, with 7 bases matching TRBD1. J was trimmed by 3 bases and V by 7 bases; bases with no gene match: 4. The CDR3 runs 13 residues. Per germline, CDR1 MNHEY and CDR2 SVGAGI. The DNA for the CDR3 is TGTGCCAGCATCCCAGGGGGAACAGATACGCAGTATTTT. It yields the protein CASIPGGTDTQYF.

V is TRBV5-1 and J is TRBJ2-3, with unresolved D. Germline V gene data show CDR1 as SGHRS and CDR2 as YFSETQ. The germline V and J ends were trimmed by 4 bases and 0 bases, with 15 bases remaining between them. The length of the CDR3 is 16 residues. CDR3 region: CASSPGVQPSTDTQYF. The CDR3 DNA sequence: TGCGCCAGCAGCCCCGGAGTCCAACCTAGCACAGATACGCAGTATTTT.

This clonotype was detected only once. The CDR3 loop is CASRERTGPGELFF. The DNA for the CDR3 is TGTGCCAGCAGGGAGAGGACAGGCCCCGGGGAGCTGTTTTTT. The rearrangement links TRBV2 to TRBJ2-2; 7 nucleotides match TRBD1. In germline, CDR1 is SNHLY, CDR2 FYNNEI. V was pared by 6 bases and J by 6 bases, with 7 bases of the junction left unmatched. CDR3 size: 14 residues.